Here is one TCR beta chain with its context. What it binds is unknown. This record comes from a study of cytomegalovirus exposure and HLA in healthy donors. As for the study in general: In a later analysis, the roughly 120 validation repertoires were reported to have used the same platform as the 550 to 850 first-cohort repertoires. Regarding the study as a whole: There were some public TCRs occurring in many donors, but most TCR sequences were rare. Some TCR beta chains (164 of them) were listed as cytomegalovirus-associated. CMV antigen specificity of three CMV-associated chains was confirmed in vitro.

Clones were sequenced by immunoSEQ multiplex PCR, and TCRdb holds only the in-frame ones, with some missing. The sample comprises over 150,000 clones, approximately 86% of which are singletons, and around 2.1% rests with the top ten. This CDR3 contains 14 residues. J gave up 4 bases and V 5 bases, and 7 bases lay outside the gene matches. The germline V gene encodes CDR1 MDHEN and CDR2 SYDVKM. The clonotype originates from a human donor in good health. V gene TRBV28 combines with J gene TRBJ2-5; 7 bases align to TRBD1. Sequenced: PBMCs. CDR3 in amino acids: CASSRTAGGETQYF. CDR3 coding DNA: TGTGCCAGCAGTCGAACCGCAGGGGGAGAGACCCAGTACTTC.